These T cell receptor beta chains were read from a single sample in a study of memory CD4+ T cells and cytomegalovirus serostatus. The data were produced by immunoSEQ multiplex PCR, yet TCRdb's version contains in-frame clones alone and is incomplete. The sample has 35,000 to 50,000 clones; over 70% are singletons. The sample comprised memory CD4+ T cells from blood. The receptors here all came from an adult in good health and CMV-seronegative. Both conserved end residues are part of each CDR3.

V gene	J gene	CDR3 protein
TRBV5-1	TRBJ1-5	CASSQNIDQPQHF
TRBV5-1	TRBJ2-3	CASSFVKGTDTQYF
TRBV5-1	TRBJ2-4	CASSLGDGGTKNIQYF
TRBV5-1	TRBJ1-4	CASSLLGQREKLFF
TRBV28	TRBJ1-1	CASRGGTVMNTEAFF
TRBV30	TRBJ1-2	CAWNKGTNYGYTF
TRBV10-3	TRBJ2-2	CAIRGAGQGNGELFF
TRBV5-4	TRBJ2-6	CASSSEDRAPGANVLTF
TRBV18	TRBJ2-5	CASSLGQGGETQYF
TRBV19	TRBJ1-2	CASSIEVGSSNYGYTF
TRBV2	TRBJ2-1	CASGTLSYNEQFF
TRBV28	TRBJ2-5	CASSLDSSRQETQYF
TRBV2	TRBJ2-7	CATTGYTNEQYF
TRBV10-3	TRBJ2-7	CATAGTAGGEQYF
TRBV7-9	TRBJ2-7	CASSWDGYEQYF
TRBV15	TRBJ2-6	CATSRGGSGANVLTF
TRBV14	TRBJ2-7	CASSHRTSYEQYF